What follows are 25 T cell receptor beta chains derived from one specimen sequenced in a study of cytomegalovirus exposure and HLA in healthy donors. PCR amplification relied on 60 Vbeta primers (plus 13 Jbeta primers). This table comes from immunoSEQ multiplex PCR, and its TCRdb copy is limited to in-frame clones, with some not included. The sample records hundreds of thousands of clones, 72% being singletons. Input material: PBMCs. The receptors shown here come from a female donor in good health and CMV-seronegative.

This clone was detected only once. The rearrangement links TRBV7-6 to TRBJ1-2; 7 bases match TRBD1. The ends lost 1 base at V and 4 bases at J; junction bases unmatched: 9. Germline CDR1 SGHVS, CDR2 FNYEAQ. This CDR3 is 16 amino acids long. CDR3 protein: CASSLETGQTLYGYTF. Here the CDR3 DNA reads TGTGCCAGCAGCTTAGAGACGGGACAGACCCTCTATGGCTACACCTTC.

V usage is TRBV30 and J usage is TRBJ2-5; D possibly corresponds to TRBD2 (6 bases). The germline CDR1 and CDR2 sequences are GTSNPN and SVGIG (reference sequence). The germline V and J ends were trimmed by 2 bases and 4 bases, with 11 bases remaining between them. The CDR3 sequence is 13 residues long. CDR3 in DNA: TGTGCCTGGAGTCCCGGGGGTACAGAGACCCAGTACTTC. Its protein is CAWSPGGTETQYF.

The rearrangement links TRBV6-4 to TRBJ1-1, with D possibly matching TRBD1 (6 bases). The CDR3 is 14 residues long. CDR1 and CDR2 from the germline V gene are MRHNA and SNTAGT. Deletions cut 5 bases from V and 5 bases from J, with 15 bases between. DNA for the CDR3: TGTGCCAGCAGTTCGTTCAGGGGAAGTACTGAAGCTTTCTTT. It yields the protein CASSSFRGSTEAFF.

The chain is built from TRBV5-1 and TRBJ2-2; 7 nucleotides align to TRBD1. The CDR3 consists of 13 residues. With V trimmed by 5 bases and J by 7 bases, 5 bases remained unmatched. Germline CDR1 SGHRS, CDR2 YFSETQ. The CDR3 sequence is CASRWDSYGELFF. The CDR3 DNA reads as TGCGCCAGCAGGTGGGACAGCTACGGGGAGCTGTTTTTT.

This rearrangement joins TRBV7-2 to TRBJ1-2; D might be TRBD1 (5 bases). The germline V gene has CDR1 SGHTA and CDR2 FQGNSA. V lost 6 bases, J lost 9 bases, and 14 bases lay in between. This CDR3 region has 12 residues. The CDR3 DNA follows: TGTGCCAGCAGTGGCCAGGGTAGTAGCTACACCTTC. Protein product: CASSGQGSSYTF.

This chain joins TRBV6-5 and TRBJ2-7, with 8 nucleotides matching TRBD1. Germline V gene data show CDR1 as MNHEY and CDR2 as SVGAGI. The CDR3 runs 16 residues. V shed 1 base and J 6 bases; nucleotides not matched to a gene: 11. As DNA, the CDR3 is TGTGCCAGCAGTTACTTAGGACAGGGCAGGTCCGGCGAGCAGTACTTC. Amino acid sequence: CASSYLGQGRSGEQYF.

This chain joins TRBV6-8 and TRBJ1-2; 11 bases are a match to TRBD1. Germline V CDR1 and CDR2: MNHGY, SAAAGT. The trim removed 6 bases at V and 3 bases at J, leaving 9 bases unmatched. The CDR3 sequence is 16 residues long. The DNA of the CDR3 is TGTGCCAGCAGCCTCCAGGACAGGGGGCGAGACTATGGCTACACCTTC. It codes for CASSLQDRGRDYGYTF.

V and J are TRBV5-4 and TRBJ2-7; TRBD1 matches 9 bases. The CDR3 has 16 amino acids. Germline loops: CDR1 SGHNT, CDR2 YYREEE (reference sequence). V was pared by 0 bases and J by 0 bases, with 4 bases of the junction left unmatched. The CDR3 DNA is TGTGCCAGCAGCTTGGGTGTGGGACAGGGCTCCTACGAGCAGTACTTC. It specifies CASSLGVGQGSYEQYF.

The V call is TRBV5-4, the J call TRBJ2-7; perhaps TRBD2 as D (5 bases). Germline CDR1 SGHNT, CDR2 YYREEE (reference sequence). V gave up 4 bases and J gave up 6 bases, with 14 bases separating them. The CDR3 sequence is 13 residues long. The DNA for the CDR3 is TGTGCCAGCAGCCGGGATAAACCTACCGAGCAGTACTTC. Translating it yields CASSRDKPTEQYF.

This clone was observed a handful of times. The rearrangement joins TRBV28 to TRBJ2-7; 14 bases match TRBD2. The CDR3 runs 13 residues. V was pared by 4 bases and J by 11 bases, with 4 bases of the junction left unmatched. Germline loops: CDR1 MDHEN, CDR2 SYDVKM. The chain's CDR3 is CASSWGLAGDEYF. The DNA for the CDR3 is TGTGCCAGCAGTTGGGGACTAGCGGGAGATGAGTACTTC. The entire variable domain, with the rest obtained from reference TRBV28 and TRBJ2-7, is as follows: DVKVTQSSRYLVKRTGEKVFLECVQDMDHENMFWYRQDPGLGLRLIYFSYDVKMKEKGDIPEGYSVSREKKERFSLILESASTNQTSMYLCASSWGLAGDEYFGPGTRLTVT.

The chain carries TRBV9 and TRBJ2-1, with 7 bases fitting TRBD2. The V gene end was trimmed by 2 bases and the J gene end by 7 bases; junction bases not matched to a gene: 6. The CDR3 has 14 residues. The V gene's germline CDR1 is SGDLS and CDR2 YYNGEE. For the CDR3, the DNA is TGTGCCAGCAGCGTCAGCGGGATGGCGAATGAGCAGTTCTTC. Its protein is CASSVSGMANEQFF.

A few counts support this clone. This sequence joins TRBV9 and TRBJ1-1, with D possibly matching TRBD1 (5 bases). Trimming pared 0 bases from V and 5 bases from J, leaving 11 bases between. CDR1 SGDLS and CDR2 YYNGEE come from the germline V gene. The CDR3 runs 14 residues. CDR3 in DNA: TGTGCCAGCAGCGTAGTCGGGGGGAGGACTGAAGCTTTCTTT. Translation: CASSVVGGRTEAFF.

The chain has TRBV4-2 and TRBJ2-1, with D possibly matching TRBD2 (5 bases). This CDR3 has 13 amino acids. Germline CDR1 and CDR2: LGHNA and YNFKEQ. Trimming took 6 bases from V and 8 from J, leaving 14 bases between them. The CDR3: CASSREISDEQFF. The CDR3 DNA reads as TGTGCCAGCAGTAGGGAGATATCCGATGAGCAGTTCTTC.

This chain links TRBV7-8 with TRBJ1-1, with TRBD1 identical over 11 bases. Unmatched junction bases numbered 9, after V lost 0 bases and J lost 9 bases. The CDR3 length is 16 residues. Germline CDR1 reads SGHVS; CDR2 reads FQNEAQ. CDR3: CASSLAGGQGVVKAFF. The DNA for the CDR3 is TGTGCCAGCAGCTTAGCGGGGGGACAGGGGGTTGTGAAAGCTTTCTTT.

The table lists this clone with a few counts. The CDR3, as DNA: TGTGCCAGCAGCACTAGACTATTCCCCGGGGAGCTGTTTTTT. Translation gives CASSTRLFPGELFF. The genes are TRBV11-3 and TRBJ2-2; perhaps TRBD2 as D (5 bases). Germline V gene sequence: CDR1 SGHNT, CDR2 YENEEA. The CDR3 is made up of 14 amino acids. The ends were cut back, 5 bases at V and 6 bases at J, with 13 bases in the middle.

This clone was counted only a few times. DNA for the CDR3: TGCGCCAGCAGCTGGACCGGGACAGGAGTCTACGAGCAGTACTTC. It codes for CASSWTGTGVYEQYF. The chain joins TRBV5-1 to TRBJ2-7; 8 bases fit TRBD1. J was trimmed by 3 bases and V by 3 bases; bases with no gene match: 8. The CDR3 totals 15 residues. Germline V gene sequence: CDR1 SGHRS, CDR2 YFSETQ.

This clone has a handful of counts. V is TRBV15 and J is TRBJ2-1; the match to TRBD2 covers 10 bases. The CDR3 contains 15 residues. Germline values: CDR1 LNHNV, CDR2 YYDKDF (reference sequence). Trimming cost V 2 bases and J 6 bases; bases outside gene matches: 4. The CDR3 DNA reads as TGTGCCACCAGCAGAACAGCGGGAGGGGGCAATGAGCAGTTCTTC. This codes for CATSRTAGGGNEQFF.

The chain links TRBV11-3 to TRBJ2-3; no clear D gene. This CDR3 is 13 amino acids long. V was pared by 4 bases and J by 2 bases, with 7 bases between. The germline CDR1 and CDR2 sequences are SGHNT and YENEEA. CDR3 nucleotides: TGTGCCAGCAGCTCGGAGACCACAGATACGCAGTATTTT. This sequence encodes CASSSETTDTQYF.

CDR3 amino acids: CASSEFGGSYNEQFF. The CDR3 nucleotides are TGTGCCAGCAGTGAATTTGGCGGCTCCTACAATGAGCAGTTCTTC. The V gene is TRBV25-1, the J gene TRBJ2-1; unclear D gene. V lost 1 base, J lost 0 bases, and 7 bases lay in between. Germline CDR1 and CDR2: MGHDK and SYGVNS. The CDR3 is made up of 15 amino acids.

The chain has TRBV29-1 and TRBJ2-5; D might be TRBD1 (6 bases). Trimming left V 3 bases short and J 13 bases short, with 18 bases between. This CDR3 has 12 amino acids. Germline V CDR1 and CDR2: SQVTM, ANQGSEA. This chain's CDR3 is CSVEDGQSPWYF. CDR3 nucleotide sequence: TGCAGCGTTGAGGACGGACAGTCGCCTTGGTACTTC.

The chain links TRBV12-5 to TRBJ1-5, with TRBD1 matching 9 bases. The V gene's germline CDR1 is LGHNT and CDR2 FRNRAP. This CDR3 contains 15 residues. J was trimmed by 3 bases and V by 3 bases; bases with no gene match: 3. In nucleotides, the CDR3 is TGTGCTAGTGGTTTTTGGGACAGGGACAATCAGCCCCAGCATTTT. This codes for CASGFWDRDNQPQHF.

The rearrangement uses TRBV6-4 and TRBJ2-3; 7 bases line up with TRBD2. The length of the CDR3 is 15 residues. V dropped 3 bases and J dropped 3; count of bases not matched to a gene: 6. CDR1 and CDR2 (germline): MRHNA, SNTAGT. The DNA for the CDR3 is TGTGCCAGCAGTGAGGGGGGAGGGCCAACAGATACGCAGTATTTT. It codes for CASSEGGGPTDTQYF.

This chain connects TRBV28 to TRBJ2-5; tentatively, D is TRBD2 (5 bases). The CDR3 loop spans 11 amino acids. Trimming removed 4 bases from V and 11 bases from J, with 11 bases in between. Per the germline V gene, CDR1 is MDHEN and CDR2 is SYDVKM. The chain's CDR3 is CASSSLREQYF. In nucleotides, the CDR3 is TGTGCCAGCAGTTCGCTTAGGGAGCAGTACTTC.

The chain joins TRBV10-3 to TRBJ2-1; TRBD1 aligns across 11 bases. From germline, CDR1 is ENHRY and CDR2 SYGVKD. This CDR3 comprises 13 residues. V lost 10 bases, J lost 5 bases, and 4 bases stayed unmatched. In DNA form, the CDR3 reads TGTGCCACCGGGACAGGGGGGAACAATGAGCAGTTCTTC. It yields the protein CATGTGGNNEQFF.

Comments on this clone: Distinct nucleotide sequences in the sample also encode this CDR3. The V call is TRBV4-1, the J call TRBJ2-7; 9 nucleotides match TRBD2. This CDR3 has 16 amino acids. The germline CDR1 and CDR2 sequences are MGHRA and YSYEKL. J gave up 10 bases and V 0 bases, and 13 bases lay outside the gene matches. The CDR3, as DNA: TGCGCCAGCAGCCAAGACCCGGGACTAGCCGACGCGTTCCAGTACTTC. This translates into CASSQDPGLADAFQYF.